The rows below give T cell receptor beta chains drawn from one sample of a study of blood T cell repertoires in COVID-19. TCRdb keeps only in-frame clones here, not all; method: immunoSEQ multiplex PCR. The repertoire consists of around 250,000 clones, with 80% to 90% occurring once and the leading ten covering around 2%. The sample taken for sequencing was PBMCs or T cells enriched from blood (not recorded which). All receptors derive from a woman in her forties or fifties who had recovered from COVID-19. Each CDR3 is given with its conserved first and last residue. The D gene is left open where the match is weak. A row's size may be missing; if present it is once, few, many or a size class.

j_gene,abundance,v_gene,d_gene,CDR3aa,CDR3nt
TRBJ1-4,once,TRBV7-9,-,CASSLGGDKEKLFF,TGTGCCAGCAGCTTAGGGGGAGATAAGGAAAAACTGTTTTTT
TRBJ1-6,-,TRBV28,TRBD1,CASRRTGAYNSPLHF,TGTGCCAGCAGACGAACAGGGGCCTATAATTCACCCCTCCACTTT
TRBJ1-1,-,TRBV6-6,-,CASSTRGGDTEAFF,TGTGCCAGCAGTACCCGGGGGGGAGACACTGAAGCTTTCTTT
TRBJ2-5,-,TRBV28,-,CASSPRGLGRETQYF,TGTGCCAGCAGTCCCCGCGGGCTAGGTCGAGAGACCCAGTACTTC
TRBJ1-5,-,TRBV5-5,-,CASSLLSGLNQPQHF,TGTGCCAGCAGCTTGTTGTCAGGTCTCAATCAGCCCCAGCATTTT
TRBJ2-5,-,TRBV2,-,CASSVERDQETQYF,TGTGCCAGCAGTGTGGAGCGGGACCAAGAGACCCAGTACTTC
TRBJ1-5,-,TRBV28,TRBD1,CASSRTGDSNQPQHF,TGTGCCAGCAGTAGAACAGGGGATAGCAATCAGCCCCAGCATTTT
TRBJ1-5,-,TRBV25-1,-,CASSGRGRQPQHF,TGTGCCAGCAGTGGGCGAGGGCGTCAGCCCCAGCATTTT
TRBJ1-1,-,TRBV28,TRBD1,CASKSSGGGTEAFF,TGTGCCAGCAAATCCTCAGGGGGCGGAACTGAAGCTTTCTTT
TRBJ1-2,-,TRBV19,-,CASSIDLGVDGYTF,TGTGCCAGTAGTATAGATCTCGGGGTGGATGGCTACACCTTC
TRBJ1-4,once,TRBV3-1/TRBV3-2,-,CASSQRGSEKLFF,TGTGCCAGCAGCCAAAGGGGTAGTGAAAAACTGTTTTTT
TRBJ1-4,-,TRBV10-3,-,CAISEIPRQDATNEKLFF,TGTGCCATCAGTGAGATCCCGCGCCAGGATGCAACTAATGAAAAACTGTTTTTT
TRBJ2-7,-,TRBV28,TRBD2,CASSAGTRISNEQYF,TGTGCCAGCAGTGCCGGGACTAGGATTAGTAATGAGCAGTACTTC
TRBJ1-5,-,TRBV18,-,CASSPGQPKHQPQHF,TGTGCCAGCTCACCGGGGCAGCCAAAGCATCAGCCCCAGCATTTT
TRBJ2-2,-,TRBV12-5,TRBD2,CASGLGLAGASGELFF,TGTGCTAGTGGTTTGGGGCTAGCGGGAGCATCCGGGGAGCTGTTTTTT
TRBJ2-3,-,TRBV14,-,CASSQGRAGRTDTQYF,TGTGCCAGCAGCCAAGGCCGGGCAGGGCGCACAGATACGCAGTATTTT
TRBJ1-5,-,TRBV28,TRBD1,CASRTNPQGAGQPQHF,TGTGCCAGCAGAACTAATCCTCAGGGGGCGGGTCAGCCCCAGCATTTT
TRBJ1-2,-,TRBV7-3,-,CASSLEAGLGYGYTF,TGTGCCAGCAGCTTAGAAGCGGGATTAGGCTATGGCTACACCTTC
TRBJ2-1,-,TRBV29-1,TRBD2,CSVTSGRGPYNEQFF,TGCAGCGTTACTAGCGGGAGGGGACCCTACAATGAGCAGTTCTTC
TRBJ2-7,-,TRBV18,-,CASSPPGRAYEQYF,TGTGCCAGCTCACCACCGGGCAGGGCCTACGAGCAGTACTTC
TRBJ1-1,-,TRBV11-2,-,CATQDSEAFF,TGTGCCACCCAGGACAGTGAAGCTTTCTTT
TRBJ2-7,-,TRBV7-9,-,CASSLETNYEQYF,TGTGCCAGCAGCTTAGAGACAAACTACGAGCAGTACTTC
TRBJ1-2,-,TRBV7-2,-,CASSLGAGNYGYTF,TGTGCCAGCAGCTTAGGAGCCGGGAACTATGGCTACACCTTC
TRBJ2-5,-,TRBV5-1,TRBD2,CASSPLAGGPETQYF,TGCGCCAGCAGCCCCCTAGCGGGAGGGCCGGAGACCCAGTACTTC
TRBJ2-1,-,TRBV5-1,-,CASSSLLTRNEQFF,TGCGCCAGCAGCTCCTTACTCACGCGGAATGAGCAGTTCTTC
TRBJ1-1,-,TRBV3-1/TRBV3-2,-,CASSPTQAVGAFF,TGTGCCAGCAGCCCAACGCAGGCCGTCGGTGCTTTCTTT
TRBJ2-1,-,TRBV28,-,CASSLESPTSSGEQFF,TGTGCCAGCAGTTTGGAATCGCCTACTAGTTCGGGTGAGCAGTTCTTC
TRBJ2-2,-,TRBV9,TRBD2,CASSVAPTPAGGPPRNTGELFF,TGTGCCAGCAGCGTAGCCCCGACCCCAGCGGGAGGCCCACCAAGAAACACCGGGGAGCTGTTTTTT
TRBJ2-3,-,TRBV12-3/TRBV12-4,-,CASSREEVDTQYF,TGTGCCAGCAGTAGAGAGGAGGTCGATACGCAGTATTTT
TRBJ2-1,-,TRBV5-4,TRBD2,CASSLGLALNEQFF,TGTGCCAGCAGCCTCGGACTAGCACTAAATGAGCAGTTCTTC
TRBJ2-7,few,TRBV4-1,TRBD2,CASSLGTSANYEQYF,TGCGCCAGCAGCCTCGGGACTAGCGCCAACTACGAGCAGTACTTC
TRBJ1-6,once,TRBV27,-,CASSLHRQGDSPLHF,TGTGCCAGCAGTTTACACCGCCAGGGTGATTCACCCCTCCACTTT
TRBJ1-5,-,TRBV2,TRBD1,CASSTTGGSNQPQHF,TGTGCCAGCAGTACAACAGGGGGCAGCAATCAGCCCCAGCATTTT
TRBJ2-7,-,TRBV6-2/TRBV6-3,TRBD2,CASSPIAGGDEQYF,TGTGCCAGCAGCCCTATAGCGGGAGGCGACGAGCAGTACTTC
TRBJ2-1,-,TRBV10-3,TRBD2,CAISEAEGLVLF,TGTGCCATCAGTGAGGCCGAGGGACTAGTGCTCTTC
TRBJ2-6,-,TRBV4-1,-,CASSQESRRPMISGANVLTF,TGCGCCAGCAGCCAAGAGAGCCGGAGACCCATGATCTCTGGGGCCAACGTCCTGACTTTC
TRBJ1-5,-,TRBV9,TRBD1,CASSVSGGDQPQHF,TGTGCCAGCAGCGTATCAGGGGGCGATCAGCCCCAGCATTTT
TRBJ1-1,-,TRBV5-4,-,CASSLDQNTEAFF,TGTGCCAGCAGCTTGGATCAGAACACTGAAGCTTTCTTT
TRBJ1-1,-,TRBV27,-,CASRQPRGSDTEAFF,TGTGCCAGCAGACAACCCAGGGGATCTGACACTGAAGCTTTCTTT
TRBJ2-5,-,TRBV2,-,CASSEESEETQYF,TGTGCCAGCAGTGAAGAAAGCGAGGAGACCCAGTACTTC
TRBJ2-7,-,TRBV10-3,TRBD2,CAISESWLAGGYEQYF,TGTGCCATCAGTGAGTCTTGGCTAGCGGGAGGCTACGAGCAGTACTTC
TRBJ2-7,-,TRBV18,-,CASSASAAYEQYF,TGTGCCAGCTCAGCTAGCGCCGCCTACGAGCAGTACTTC